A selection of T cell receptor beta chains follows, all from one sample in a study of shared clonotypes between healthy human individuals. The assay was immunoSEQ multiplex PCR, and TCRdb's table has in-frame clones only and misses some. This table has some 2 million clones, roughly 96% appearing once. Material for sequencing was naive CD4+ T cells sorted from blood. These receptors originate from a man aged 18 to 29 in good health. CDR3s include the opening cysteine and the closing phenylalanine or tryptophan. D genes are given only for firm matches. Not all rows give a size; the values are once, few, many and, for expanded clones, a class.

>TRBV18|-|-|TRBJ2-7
TGTGCCAGCTCACTTACTTCAGGGGGGACCTACGAGCAGTACTTC
CASSLTSGGTYEQYF
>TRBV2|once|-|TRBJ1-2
TGTGCCAGCAGTGGGCTGGGAGGCTACACCTTC
CASSGLGGYTF
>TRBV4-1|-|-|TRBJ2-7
TGCGCCAGCAGCCACTCCCGGGACACTCTCTCCTACGAGCAGTACTTC
CASSHSRDTLSYEQYF
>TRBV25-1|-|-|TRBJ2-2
TGTGCCAGCAGTAACAGCCCGAACACCGGGGAGCTGTTTTTT
CASSNSPNTGELFF
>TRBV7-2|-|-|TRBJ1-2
TGTGCCAGCAGCTTAGCCCAGGCCCAGGTCTATGGCTACACCTTC
CASSLAQAQVYGYTF
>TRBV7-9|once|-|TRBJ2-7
TGTGCCAGCAGCTCACAGGGTCACGAGCAGTACTTC
CASSSQGHEQYF
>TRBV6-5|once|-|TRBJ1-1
TGTGCCAGCAGTTACACGGAAGATACTGAAGCTTTCTTT
CASSYTEDTEAFF
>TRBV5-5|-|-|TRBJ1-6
TGTGCCAGCAGCTTCGCCGTGAGCTCCTATAATTCACCCCTCCACTTT
CASSFAVSSYNSPLHF
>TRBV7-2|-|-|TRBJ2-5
TGTGCCAGCAGCTTCGGGGGTAGGCAAGAGACCCAGTACTTC
CASSFGGRQETQYF
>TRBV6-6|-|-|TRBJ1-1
TGTGCCAGCAGGCTGAACACTGAAGCTTTCTTT
CASRLNTEAFF
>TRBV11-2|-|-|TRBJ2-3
TGTGCCAGCAGCTCTATACCAGGAAGCACAGATACGCAGTATTTT
CASSSIPGSTDTQYF
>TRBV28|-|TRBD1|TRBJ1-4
TGTGCCAGCAGTGAAACAGGGGGGGGTGAAAAACTGTTTTTT
CASSETGGGEKLFF
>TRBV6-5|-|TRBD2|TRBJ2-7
TGTGCCAGCAGTTACGGGACTAGCGGGCCCTACGAGCAGTACTTC
CASSYGTSGPYEQYF
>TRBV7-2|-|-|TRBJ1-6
TGTGCCAGCAGCTTCTCCGGGGGGGGATCACCCCTCCACTTT
CASSFSGGGSPLHF
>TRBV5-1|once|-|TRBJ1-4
TGCGCCAGCAGCTTCTTCGGGAAACCAAATGAAAAACTGTTTTTT
CASSFFGKPNEKLFF
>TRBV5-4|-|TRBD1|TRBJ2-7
TGTGCCAGCAGCATGGGACAGGGCTACGAGCAGTACTTC
CASSMGQGYEQYF
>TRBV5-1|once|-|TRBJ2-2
TGCGCCAGCAGCTTCGCGGGGTCGAACACCGGGGAGCTGTTTTTT
CASSFAGSNTGELFF
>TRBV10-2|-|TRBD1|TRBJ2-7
TGCGCCAGCAGGAGGGGACAGGGGGATTTTGGCGAGCAGTACTTC
CASRRGQGDFGEQYF
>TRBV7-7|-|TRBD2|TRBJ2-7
TGTGCTAGCAGACCTACTAGCGGGAGGGCCGGGGAGCAGTACTTC
CASRPTSGRAGEQYF
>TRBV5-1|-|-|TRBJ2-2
TGCGCCAGCAGCTTGCCTCGGGACACCGGGGAGCTGTTTTTT
CASSLPRDTGELFF
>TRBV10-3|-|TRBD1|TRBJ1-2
TGTGCCATAGGACAGGTCTATGGCTACACCTTC
CAIGQVYGYTF
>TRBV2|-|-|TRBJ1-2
TGTGCCAGCAGGGTTCGGACGGACTATGGCTACACCTTC
CASRVRTDYGYTF
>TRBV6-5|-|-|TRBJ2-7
TGTGCCAGCTATAATTTGAGCTACGAGCAGTACTTC
CASYNLSYEQYF
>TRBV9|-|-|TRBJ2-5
TGTGCCAGCAGCGTAGGGGGGACGGAGTACCAAGAGACCCAGTACTTC
CASSVGGTEYQETQYF